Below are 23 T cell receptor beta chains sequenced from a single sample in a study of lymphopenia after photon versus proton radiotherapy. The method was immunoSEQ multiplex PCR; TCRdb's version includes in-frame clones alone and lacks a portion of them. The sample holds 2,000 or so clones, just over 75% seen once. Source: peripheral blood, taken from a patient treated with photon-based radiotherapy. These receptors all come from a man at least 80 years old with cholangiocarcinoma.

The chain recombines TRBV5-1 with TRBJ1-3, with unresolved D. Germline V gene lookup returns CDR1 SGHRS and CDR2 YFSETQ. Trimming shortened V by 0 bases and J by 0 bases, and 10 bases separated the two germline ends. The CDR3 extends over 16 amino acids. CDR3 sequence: CASSLELVHSGNTIYF. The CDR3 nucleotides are TGCGCCAGCAGCTTGGAGTTAGTACACTCTGGAAACACCATATATTTT.

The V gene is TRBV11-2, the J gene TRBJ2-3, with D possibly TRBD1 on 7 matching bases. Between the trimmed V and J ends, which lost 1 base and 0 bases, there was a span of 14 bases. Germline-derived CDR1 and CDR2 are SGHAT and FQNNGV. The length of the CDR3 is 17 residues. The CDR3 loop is CASSLVGGTASTDTQYF. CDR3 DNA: TGTGCCAGCAGCTTAGTAGGGGGGACAGCTAGCACAGATACGCAGTATTTT.

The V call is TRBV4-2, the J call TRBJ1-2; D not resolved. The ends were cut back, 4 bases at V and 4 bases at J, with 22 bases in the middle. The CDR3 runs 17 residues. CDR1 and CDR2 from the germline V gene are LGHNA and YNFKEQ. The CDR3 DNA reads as TGTGCCAGCAGCCCCACCCCGGGCCTAGGTACGGGCTATGGCTACACCTTC. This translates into CASSPTPGLGTGYGYTF.

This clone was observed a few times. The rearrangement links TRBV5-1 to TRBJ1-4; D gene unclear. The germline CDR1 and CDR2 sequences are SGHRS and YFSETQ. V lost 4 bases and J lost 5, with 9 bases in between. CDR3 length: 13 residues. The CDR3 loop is CASSARRNEKLFF. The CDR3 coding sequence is TGCGCCAGCAGCGCTCGGAGAAATGAAAAACTGTTTTTT.

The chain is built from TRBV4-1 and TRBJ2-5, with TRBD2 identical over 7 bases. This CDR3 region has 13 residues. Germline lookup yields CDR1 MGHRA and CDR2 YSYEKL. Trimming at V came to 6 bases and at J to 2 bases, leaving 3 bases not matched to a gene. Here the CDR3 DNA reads TGCGCCAGCAGTCTAGCGGAGCAAGAGACCCAGTACTTC. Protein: CASSLAEQETQYF.

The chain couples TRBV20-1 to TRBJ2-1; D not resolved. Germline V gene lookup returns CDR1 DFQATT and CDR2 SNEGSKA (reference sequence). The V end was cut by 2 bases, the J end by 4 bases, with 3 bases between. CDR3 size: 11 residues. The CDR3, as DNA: TGCAGTGCTAGACAATACAATGAGCAGTTCTTC. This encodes CSARQYNEQFF.

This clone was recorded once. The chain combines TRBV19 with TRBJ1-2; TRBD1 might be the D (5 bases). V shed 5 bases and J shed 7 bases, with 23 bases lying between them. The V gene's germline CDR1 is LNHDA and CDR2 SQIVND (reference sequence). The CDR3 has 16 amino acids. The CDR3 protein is CASSSKGGVEGVGYTF. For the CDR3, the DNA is TGTGCCAGTAGTTCAAAAGGCGGGGTGGAAGGGGTTGGCTACACCTTC.

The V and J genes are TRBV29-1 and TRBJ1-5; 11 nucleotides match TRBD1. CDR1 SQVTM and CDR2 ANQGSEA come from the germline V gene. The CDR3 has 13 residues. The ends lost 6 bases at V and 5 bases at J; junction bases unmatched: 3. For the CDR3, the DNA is TGCAGCGTGAGGACAGGGGGCGATCAGCCCCAGCATTTT. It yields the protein CSVRTGGDQPQHF.

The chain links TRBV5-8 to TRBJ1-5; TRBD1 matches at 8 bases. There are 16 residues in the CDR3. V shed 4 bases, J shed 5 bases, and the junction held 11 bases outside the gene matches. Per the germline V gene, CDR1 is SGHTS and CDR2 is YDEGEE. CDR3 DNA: TGTGCCAGCAGCCAATTACGACAGGGGAATTATCAGCCCCAGCATTTT. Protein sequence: CASSQLRQGNYQPQHF.

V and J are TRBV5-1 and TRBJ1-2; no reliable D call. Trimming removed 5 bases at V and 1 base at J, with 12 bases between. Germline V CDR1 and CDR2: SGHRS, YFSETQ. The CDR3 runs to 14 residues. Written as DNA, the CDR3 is TGCGCCAGCAGACGGGAGGGCAGTAACTATGGCTACACCTTC. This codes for CASRREGSNYGYTF.

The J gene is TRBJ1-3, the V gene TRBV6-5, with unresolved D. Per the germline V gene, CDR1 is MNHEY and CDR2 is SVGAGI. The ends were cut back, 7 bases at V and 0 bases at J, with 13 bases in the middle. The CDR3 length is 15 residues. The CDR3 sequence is CASIIDPSSGNTIYF. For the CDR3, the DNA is TGTGCCAGCATCATCGACCCGAGCTCTGGAAACACCATATATTTT.

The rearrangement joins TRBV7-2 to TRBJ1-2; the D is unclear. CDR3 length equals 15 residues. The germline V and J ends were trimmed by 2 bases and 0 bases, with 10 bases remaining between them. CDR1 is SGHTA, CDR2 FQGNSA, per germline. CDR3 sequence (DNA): TGTGCCAGCAGCTTATCGGCCTTAGCTAACTATGGCTACACCTTC. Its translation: CASSLSALANYGYTF.

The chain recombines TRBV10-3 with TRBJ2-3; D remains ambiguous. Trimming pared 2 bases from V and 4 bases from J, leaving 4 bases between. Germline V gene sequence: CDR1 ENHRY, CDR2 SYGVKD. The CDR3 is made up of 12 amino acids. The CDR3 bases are TGTGCCATCAGTGAGCTAGCAGATACGCAGTATTTT. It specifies CAISELADTQYF.

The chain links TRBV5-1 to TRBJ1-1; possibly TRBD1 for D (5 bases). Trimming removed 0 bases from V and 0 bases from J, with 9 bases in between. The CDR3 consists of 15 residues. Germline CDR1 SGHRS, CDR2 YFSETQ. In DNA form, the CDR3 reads TGCGCCAGCAGCTTGGGAGGGGAAATGAACACTGAAGCTTTCTTT. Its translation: CASSLGGEMNTEAFF.

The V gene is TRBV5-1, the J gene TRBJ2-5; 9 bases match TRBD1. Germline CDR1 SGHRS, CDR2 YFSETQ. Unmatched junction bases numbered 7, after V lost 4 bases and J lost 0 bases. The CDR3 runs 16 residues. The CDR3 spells CASSRNGQGYQETQYF. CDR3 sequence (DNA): TGCGCCAGCAGCCGAAATGGACAGGGGTACCAAGAGACCCAGTACTTC.

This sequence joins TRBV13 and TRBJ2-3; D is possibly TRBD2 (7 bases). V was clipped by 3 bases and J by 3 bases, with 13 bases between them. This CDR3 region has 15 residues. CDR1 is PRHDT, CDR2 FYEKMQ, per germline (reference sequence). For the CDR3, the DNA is TGTGCCAGCAGCTTGAAGGGGGGGCTGACAGATACGCAGTATTTT. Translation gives CASSLKGGLTDTQYF.

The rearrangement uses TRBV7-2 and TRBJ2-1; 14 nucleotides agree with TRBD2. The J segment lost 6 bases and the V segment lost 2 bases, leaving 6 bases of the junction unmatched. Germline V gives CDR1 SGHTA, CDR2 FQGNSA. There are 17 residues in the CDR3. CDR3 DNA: TGTGCCAGCAGCTTAAGACTAGCGGGGGGGCGGAGCAATGAGCAGTTCTTC. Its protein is CASSLRLAGGRSNEQFF.

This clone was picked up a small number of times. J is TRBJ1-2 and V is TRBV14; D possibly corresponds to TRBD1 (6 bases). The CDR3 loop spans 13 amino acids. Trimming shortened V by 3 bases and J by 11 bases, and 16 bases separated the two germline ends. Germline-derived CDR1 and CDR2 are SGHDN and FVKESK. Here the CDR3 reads CASSHPPGVGYTF. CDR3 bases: TGTGCCAGCAGCCACCCACCAGGGGTTGGGTACACCTTC.

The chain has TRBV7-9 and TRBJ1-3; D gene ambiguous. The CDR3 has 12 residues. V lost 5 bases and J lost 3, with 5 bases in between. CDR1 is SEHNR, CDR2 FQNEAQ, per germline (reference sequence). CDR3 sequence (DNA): TGTGCCAGCAGCCCACTTGGAAACACCATATATTTT. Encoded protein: CASSPLGNTIYF. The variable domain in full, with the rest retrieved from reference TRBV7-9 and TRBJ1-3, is DTGVSQNPRHKITKRGQNVTFRCDPISEHNRLYWYRQTLGQGPEFLTYFQNEAQLEKSRLLSDRFSAERPKGSFSTLEIQRTEQGDSAMYLCASSPLGNTIYFGEGSWLTVV.

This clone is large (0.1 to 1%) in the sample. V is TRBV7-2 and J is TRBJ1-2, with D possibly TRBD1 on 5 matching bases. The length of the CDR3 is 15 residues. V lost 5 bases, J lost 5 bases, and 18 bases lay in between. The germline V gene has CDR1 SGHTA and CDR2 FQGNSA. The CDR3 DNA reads TGTGCCAGCAGCCCCAGCGGGGGAGGGAGTTATGGCTACACCTTC. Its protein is CASSPSGGGSYGYTF. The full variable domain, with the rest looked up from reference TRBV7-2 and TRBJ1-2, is GAGVSQSPSNKVTEKGKDVELRCDPISGHTALYWYRQSLGQGLEFLIYFQGNSAPDKSGLPSDRFSAERTGGSVSTLTIQRTQQEDSAVYLCASSPSGGGSYGYTFGSGTRLTVV.

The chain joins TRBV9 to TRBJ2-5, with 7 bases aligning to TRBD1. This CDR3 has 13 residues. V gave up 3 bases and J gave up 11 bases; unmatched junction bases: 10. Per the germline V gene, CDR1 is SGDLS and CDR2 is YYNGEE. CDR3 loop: CASSARTGLIQYF. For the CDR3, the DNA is TGTGCCAGCAGCGCCCGGACAGGATTAATTCAGTACTTC.

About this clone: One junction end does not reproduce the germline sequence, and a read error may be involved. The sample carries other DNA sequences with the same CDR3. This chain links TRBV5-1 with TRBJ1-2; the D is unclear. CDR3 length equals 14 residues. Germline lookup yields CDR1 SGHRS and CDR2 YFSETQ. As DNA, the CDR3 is TGCGCCAGCAGCTTGACAGAAGCTAACTATGGCTACACTTTC. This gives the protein CASSLTEANYGYTF.

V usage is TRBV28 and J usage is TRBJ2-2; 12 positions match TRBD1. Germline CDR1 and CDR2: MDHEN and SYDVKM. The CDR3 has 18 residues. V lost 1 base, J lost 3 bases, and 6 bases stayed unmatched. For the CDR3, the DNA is TGTGCCAGCAGTTTATACCGGGACAGGGGGCTTTACACCGGGGAGCTGTTTTTT. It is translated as CASSLYRDRGLYTGELFF.